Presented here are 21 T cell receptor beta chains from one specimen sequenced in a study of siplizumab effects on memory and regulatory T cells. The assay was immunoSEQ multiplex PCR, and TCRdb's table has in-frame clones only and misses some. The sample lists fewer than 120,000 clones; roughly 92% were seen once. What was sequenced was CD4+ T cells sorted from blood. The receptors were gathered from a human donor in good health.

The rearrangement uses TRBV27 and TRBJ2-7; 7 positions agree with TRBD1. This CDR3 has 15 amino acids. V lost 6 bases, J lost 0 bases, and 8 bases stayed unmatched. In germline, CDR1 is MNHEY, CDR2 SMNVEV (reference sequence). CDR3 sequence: CASRPGTDPSYEQYF. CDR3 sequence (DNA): TGTGCCAGCAGGCCAGGGACAGATCCCTCCTACGAGCAGTACTTC.

This CDR3 is CASTRIGVNYGYTF. The DNA for the CDR3 is TGTGCCAGCACTAGGATCGGAGTTAACTATGGCTACACCTTC. This chain joins TRBV5-5 and TRBJ1-2; D is unresolved. Germline V gene data show CDR1 as SGHKS and CDR2 as YYEKEE (reference sequence). The CDR3 sequence is 14 residues long. Trimming shortened V by 6 bases and J by 1 base, and 13 bases separated the two germline ends.

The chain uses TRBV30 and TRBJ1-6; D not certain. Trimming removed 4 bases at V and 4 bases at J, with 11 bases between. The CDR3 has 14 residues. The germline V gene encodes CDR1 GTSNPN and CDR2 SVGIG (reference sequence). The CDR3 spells CAWIPRDYNSPLHF. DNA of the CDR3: TGTGCCTGGATCCCTCGGGATTATAATTCACCCCTCCACTTT.

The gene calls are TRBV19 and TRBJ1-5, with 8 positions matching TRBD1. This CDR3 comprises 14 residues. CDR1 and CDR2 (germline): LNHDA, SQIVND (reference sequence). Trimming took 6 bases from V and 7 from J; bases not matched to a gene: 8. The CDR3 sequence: CASRETGGNQPQHF. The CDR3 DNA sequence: TGTGCCAGTAGGGAAACAGGGGGGAACCAGCCCCAGCATTTT. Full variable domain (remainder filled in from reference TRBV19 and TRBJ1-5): DGGITQSPKYLFRKEGQNVTLSCEQNLNHDAMYWYRQDPGQGLRLIYYSQIVNDFQKGDIAEGYSVSREKKESFPLTVTSAQKNPTAFYLCASRETGGNQPQHFGDGTRLSIL.

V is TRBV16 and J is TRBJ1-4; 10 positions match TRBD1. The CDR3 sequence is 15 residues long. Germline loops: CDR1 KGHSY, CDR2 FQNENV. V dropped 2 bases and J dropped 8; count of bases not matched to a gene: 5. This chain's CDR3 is CASSQMTGGKEKLFF. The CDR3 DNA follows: TGTGCCAGCAGCCAAATGACAGGGGGCAAAGAAAAACTGTTTTTT.

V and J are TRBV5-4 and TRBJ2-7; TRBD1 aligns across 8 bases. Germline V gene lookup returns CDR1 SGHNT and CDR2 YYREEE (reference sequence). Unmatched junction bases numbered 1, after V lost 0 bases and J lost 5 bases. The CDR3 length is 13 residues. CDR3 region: CASSLADRDEQYF. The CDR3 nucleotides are TGTGCCAGCAGCTTGGCGGACAGGGACGAGCAGTACTTC.

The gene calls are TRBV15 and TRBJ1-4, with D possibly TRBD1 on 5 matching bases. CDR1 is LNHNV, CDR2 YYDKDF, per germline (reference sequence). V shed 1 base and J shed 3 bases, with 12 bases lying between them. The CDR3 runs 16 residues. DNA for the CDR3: TGTGCCACCAGCAGAGTTCAGGGAGCGGCTAATGAAAAACTGTTTTTT. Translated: CATSRVQGAANEKLFF.

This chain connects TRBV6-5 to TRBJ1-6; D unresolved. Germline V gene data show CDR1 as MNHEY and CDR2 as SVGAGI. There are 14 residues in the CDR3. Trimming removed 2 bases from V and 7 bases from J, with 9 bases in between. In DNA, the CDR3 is TGTGCCAGCAGTTACGGCGGATACAATTCACCCCTCCACTTT. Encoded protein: CASSYGGYNSPLHF.

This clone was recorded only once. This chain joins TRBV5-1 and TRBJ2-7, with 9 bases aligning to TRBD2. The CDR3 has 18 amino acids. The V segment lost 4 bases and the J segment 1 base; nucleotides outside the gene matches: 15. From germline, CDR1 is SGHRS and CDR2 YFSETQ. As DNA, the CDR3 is TGCGCCAGCAGCCTACACAGACTAGCGGCAGAGGGGTCCTACGAGCAGTACTTC. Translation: CASSLHRLAAEGSYEQYF. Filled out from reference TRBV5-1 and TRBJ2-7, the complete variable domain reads KAGVTQTPRYLIKTRGQQVTLSCSPISGHRSVSWYQQTPGQGLQFLFEYFSETQRNKGNFPGRFSGRQFSNSRSEMNVSTLELGDSALYLCASSLHRLAAEGSYEQYFGPGTRLTVT.

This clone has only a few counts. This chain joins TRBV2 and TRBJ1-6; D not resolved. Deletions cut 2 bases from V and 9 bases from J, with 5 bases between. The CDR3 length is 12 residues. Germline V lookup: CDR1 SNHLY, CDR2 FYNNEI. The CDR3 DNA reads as TGTGCCAGCAGTGAATCTGGTTCACCCCTCCACTTT. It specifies CASSESGSPLHF.

DNA of the CDR3: TGTGCCAGCAGCGAAACAGGGCTCATCAACACTGAAGCTTTCTTT. Translation gives CASSETGLINTEAFF. This rearrangement joins TRBV9 to TRBJ1-1; maybe TRBD1 (6 bases). This CDR3 is built from 15 residues. Germline CDR1 is SGDLS and CDR2 is YYNGEE. Trimming cost V 3 bases and J 2 bases, with 14 bases left between them.

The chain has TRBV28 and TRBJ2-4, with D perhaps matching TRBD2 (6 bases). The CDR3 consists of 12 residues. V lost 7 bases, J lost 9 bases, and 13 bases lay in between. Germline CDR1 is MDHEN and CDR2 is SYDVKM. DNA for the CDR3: TGTGCCAGCACAACACAGGAGGGCATTCAGTACTTC. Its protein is CASTTQEGIQYF.

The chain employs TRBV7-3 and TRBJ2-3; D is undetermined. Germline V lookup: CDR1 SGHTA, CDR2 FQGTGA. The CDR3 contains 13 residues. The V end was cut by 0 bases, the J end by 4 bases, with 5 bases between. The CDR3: CASSLTPADTQYF. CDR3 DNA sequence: TGTGCCAGCAGCTTAACGCCCGCAGATACGCAGTATTTT.

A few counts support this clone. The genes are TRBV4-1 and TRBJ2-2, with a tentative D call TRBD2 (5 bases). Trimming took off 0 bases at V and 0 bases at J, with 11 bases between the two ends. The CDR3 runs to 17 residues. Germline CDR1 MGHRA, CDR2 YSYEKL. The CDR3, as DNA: TGCGCCAGCAGCCAAGAGCGGGTCGGAGCGAACACCGGGGAGCTGTTTTTT. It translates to CASSQERVGANTGELFF.

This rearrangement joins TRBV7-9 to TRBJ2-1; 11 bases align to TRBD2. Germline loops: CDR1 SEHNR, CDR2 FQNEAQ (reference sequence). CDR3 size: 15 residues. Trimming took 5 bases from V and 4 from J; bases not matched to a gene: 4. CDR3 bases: TGTGCCAGCAGCCCTAGCGGGGGGACTTACAATGAGCAGTTCTTC. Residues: CASSPSGGTYNEQFF.

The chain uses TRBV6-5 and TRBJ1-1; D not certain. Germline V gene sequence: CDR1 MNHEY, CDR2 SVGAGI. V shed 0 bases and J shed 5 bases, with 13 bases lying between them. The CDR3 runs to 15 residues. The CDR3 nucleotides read TGTGCCAGCAGTTACTCCCCCCAATTGGGGACTGAAGCTTTCTTT. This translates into CASSYSPQLGTEAFF.

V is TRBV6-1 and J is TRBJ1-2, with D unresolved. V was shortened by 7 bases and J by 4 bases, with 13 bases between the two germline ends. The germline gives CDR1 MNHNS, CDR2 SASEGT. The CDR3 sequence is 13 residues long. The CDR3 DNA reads TGTGCCAGCAACGAGAGAAGGATCTATGGCTACACCTTC. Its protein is CASNERRIYGYTF.

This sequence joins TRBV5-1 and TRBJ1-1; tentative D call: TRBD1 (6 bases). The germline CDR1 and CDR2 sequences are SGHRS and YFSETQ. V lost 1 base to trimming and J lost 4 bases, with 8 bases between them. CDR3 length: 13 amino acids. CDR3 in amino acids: CASSLPRGTEAFF. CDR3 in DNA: TGCGCCAGCAGCTTGCCCAGGGGCACTGAAGCTTTCTTT.

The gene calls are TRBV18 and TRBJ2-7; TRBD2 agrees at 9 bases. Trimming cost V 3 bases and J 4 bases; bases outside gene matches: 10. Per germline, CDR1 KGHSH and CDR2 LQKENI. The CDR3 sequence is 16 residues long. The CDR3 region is CASSPNSGSPLYEQYF. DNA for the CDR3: TGTGCCAGCTCACCGAATAGCGGGAGTCCCTTATACGAGCAGTACTTC. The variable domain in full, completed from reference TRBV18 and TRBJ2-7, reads NAGVMQNPRHLVRRRGQEARLRCSPMKGHSHVYWYRQLPEEGLKFMVYLQKENIIDESGMPKERFSAEFPKEGPSILRIQQVVRGDSAAYFCASSPNSGSPLYEQYFGPGTRLTVT.

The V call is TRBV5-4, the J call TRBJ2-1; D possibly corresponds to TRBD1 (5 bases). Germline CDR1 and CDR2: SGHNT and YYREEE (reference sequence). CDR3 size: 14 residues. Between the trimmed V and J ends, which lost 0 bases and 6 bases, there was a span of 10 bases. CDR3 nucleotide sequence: TGTGCCAGCAGCTTGGAACCAGGGCCCAATGAGCAGTTCTTC. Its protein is CASSLEPGPNEQFF.

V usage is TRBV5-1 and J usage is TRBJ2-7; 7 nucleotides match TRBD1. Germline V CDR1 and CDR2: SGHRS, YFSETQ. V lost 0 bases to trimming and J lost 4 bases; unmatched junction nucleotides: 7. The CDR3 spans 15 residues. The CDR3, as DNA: TGCGCCAGCAGCTTGGCTCAGGGACAGCAGTACGAGCAGTACTTC. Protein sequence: CASSLAQGQQYEQYF.